The clone carrying this T cell receptor (beta chain) showed up just a few times. Its antigen is not identified. MiXCR, run by TCRdb on the 5' RACE reads, gives a single entry per CDR3 protein. The sample yields roughly 80,000 distinct CDR3 sequences, more than 11% seen once. The CDR3 sequence is 14 residues long. From germline, CDR1 is ENHRY and CDR2 SYGVKD. The V gene lost 0 bases and the J gene lost 2 bases, with 7 bases spanning the gap. This record comes from a study of T-cell memory formation after mild COVID-19. Study details: Across donors, TCR clusters were largely donor specific. Findings of the study overall: CD4+ bias marked clones expanding day 15 to 37, unlike balanced contracting clones.

The sequence came from an adult woman who had mild COVID-19 (a few samples of this study predate the infection). Cell type and time point are not known. The chain couples TRBV10-3 to TRBJ1-2; D uncertain. Sequencing was performed on PBMCs or a T cell subset sorted from them (not recorded which). The CDR3 loop reads CAISESGPNYGYTF. CDR3 nucleotides: TGTGCCATCAGTGAGTCTGGACCCAACTATGGCTACACCTTC.